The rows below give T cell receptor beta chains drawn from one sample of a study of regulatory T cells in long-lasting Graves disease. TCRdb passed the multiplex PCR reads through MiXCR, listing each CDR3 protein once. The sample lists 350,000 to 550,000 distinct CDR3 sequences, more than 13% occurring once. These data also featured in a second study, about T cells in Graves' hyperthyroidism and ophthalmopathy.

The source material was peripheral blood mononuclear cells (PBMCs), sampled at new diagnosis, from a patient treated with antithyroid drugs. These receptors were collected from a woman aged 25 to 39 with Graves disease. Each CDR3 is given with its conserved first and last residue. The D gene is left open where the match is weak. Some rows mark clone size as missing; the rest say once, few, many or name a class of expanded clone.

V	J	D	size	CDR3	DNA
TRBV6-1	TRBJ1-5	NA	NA	CASSDPGGDSNQPQHF	TGTGCCAGCAGTGATCCTGGTGGGGATAGCAATCAGCCCCAGCATTTT
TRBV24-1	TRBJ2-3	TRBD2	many	CATSDPLAVDTQYF	TGTGCCACCAGTGACCCACTAGCGGTAGATACGCAGTATTTT
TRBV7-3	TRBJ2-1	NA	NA	CASSLDASGYWDNEQFF	TGTGCCAGCAGCTTAGACGCGTCGGGTTATTGGGACAATGAGCAGTTCTTC
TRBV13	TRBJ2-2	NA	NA	CASSSLGRKNTGELFF	TGTGCCAGCAGCTCGTTGGGACGGAAAAACACCGGGGAGCTGTTTTTT
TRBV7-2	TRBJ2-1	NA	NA	CASSPREFSNEQFF	TGTGCCAGCAGCCCTCGGGAGTTCTCCAATGAGCAGTTCTTC
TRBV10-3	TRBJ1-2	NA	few	CAITELGNNYGYTF	TGTGCCATAACCGAGTTGGGGAACAACTATGGCTACACCTTC
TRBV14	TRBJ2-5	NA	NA	CASSQRSWETQYF	TGTGCCAGCAGCCAAAGAAGCTGGGAGACCCAGTACTTC
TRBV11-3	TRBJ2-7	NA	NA	CASSLGGMTRAHYEQYF	TGTGCCAGCAGCTTAGGAGGAATGACTCGCGCACACTACGAGCAGTACTTC
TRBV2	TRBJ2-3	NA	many	CASSAGRRGGDTQYF	TGTGCCAGCAGTGCGGGGCGTAGGGGCGGGGATACGCAGTATTTT
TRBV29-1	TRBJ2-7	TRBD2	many	CSVGLALEQYF	TGCAGCGTTGGACTAGCTCTCGAGCAGTACTTC
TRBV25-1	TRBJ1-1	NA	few	CASSEEIPDEAFF	TGTGCCAGCAGTGAGGAAATACCCGATGAAGCTTTCTTT
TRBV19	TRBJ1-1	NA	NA	CASSTLGRTTEAFF	TGTGCCAGTAGTACCTTGGGGAGAACCACTGAAGCTTTCTTT
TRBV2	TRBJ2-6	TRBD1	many	CASSNRDRGLFGANVLTF	TGTGCCAGCAGTAACCGGGACAGGGGACTCTTCGGGGCCAACGTCCTGACTTTC
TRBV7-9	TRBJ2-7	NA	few	CASSQQITPWRAYEQYF	TGTGCCAGCAGCCAACAAATCACACCCTGGAGGGCCTACGAGCAGTACTTC
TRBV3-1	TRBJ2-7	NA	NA	CASSQGPYDEQYF	TGTGCCAGCAGCCAGGGACCTTACGACGAGCAGTACTTC
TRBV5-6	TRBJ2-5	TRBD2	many	CASMDSGTPQETQYF	TGTGCCAGCATGGATAGCGGGACCCCACAAGAGACCCAGTACTTC
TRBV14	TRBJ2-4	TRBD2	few	CASSGGEAKNIQYF	TGTGCCAGCAGCGGGGGGGAAGCCAAAAACATTCAGTACTTC
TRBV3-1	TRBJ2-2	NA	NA	CASSQDLGANTGELFF	TGTGCCAGCAGCCAAGATTTGGGGGCTAACACCGGGGAGCTGTTTTTT
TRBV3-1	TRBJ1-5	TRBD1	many	CASSYGQEDQPQHF	TGTGCCAGCAGCTATGGACAGGAGGATCAGCCCCAGCATTTT
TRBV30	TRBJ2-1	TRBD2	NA	CAWSVQPGLAGDF	TGTGCCTGGAGTGTTCAACCCGGACTAGCGGGAGACTTC